These 8 T cell receptor beta chains were sequenced from one sample in a study of Graves' ophthalmopathy and Graves' hyperthyroidism (dated by TCRdb to the late 2010s). Sequencing was performed on an Illumina HiSeq 2000. TCR beta CDR3 regions were amplified from RNA transcripts for repertoire sequencing. The first round of RT-PCR was done with HTBI primers and the Qiagen OneStep RT-PCR kit, and was followed by a second round of multiplex PCR, then size selection and purification. The public reads were quality trimmed at Q25 with fastp and then assembled into clones with MiXCR by TCRdb, keeping productive beta chains. A single entry per CDR3 protein holds the most common genes and DNA from its merged rows. The sample includes more than 1,000,000 distinct CDR3 sequences, with 36% observed a single time. The ten largest clonotypes hold 11% of the sample. Sequencing was performed on peripheral blood or thyroid tissue (not recorded which). The receptors were gathered from an adult man with Graves' hyperthyroidism.

This clonotype showed up many times. The V gene is TRBV12-3 or TRBV12-4, the J gene TRBJ2-5; 9 bases align to TRBD1. The CDR3 spans 14 residues. The V gene end was trimmed by 5 bases and the J gene end by 5 bases; junction bases not matched to a gene: 6. CDR3 sequence: CASSLPTGGETQYF. The DNA of the CDR3 is TGTGCCAGCAGTCTCCCGACAGGGGGTGAGACCCAGTACTTC.

Many counts were recorded for this clonotype. V and J are TRBV10-3 and TRBJ2-7, with D unresolved. The germline gives CDR1 ENHRY, CDR2 SYGVKD. V dropped 10 bases and J dropped 3 bases, with 16 bases sitting between them. This CDR3 has 13 residues. CDR3 residues: CATQKPDDYEQYF. The CDR3 DNA sequence: TGTGCCACCCAGAAGCCAGACGACTACGAGCAGTACTTC.

This clonotype has only a few counts. One end of the junction is discordant with germline, which a read error may explain. This chain joins TRBV14 and TRBJ2-2, with TRBD1 as a possible D gene (6 bases). CDR1 and CDR2 from the germline V gene are SGHDN and FVKESK. The CDR3 contains 16 residues. The CDR3 DNA sequence: TGTGCCAGCAGCCGATTGGACAGTTCAATGATCGGGGAGCCGTTTTTT. It is translated as CASSRLDSSMIGEPFF.

The chain recombines TRBV5-5 with TRBJ2-2, with 7 positions matching TRBD1. The ends lost 0 bases at V and 4 bases at J; junction bases unmatched: 3. The germline V gene has CDR1 SGHKS and CDR2 YYEKEE (reference sequence). CDR3 size: 15 residues. The CDR3 coding sequence is TGTGCCAGCAGCTTGGAGGGGGCTTTCACCGGGGAGCTGTTTTTT. Its translation is CASSLEGAFTGELFF.

V and J are TRBV29-1 and TRBJ1-2, with TRBD1 matching over 7 bases. This CDR3 is built from 13 residues. With V trimmed by 8 bases and J by 1 base, 7 bases remained unmatched. The V gene's germline CDR1 is SQVTM and CDR2 ANQGSEA. The CDR3: CSLGTDYNYGYTF. The DNA for the CDR3 is TGCAGCTTAGGGACAGATTATAACTATGGCTACACCTTC.

This clonotype turned up a few times. In DNA form, the CDR3 reads TGTGCCAGCAGTTACTCGGGGATTGCGGAGACCCAGTACTTC. Residues: CASSYSGIAETQYF. This sequence joins TRBV6-2 or TRBV6-3 and TRBJ2-5, with D uncertain. This CDR3 comprises 14 residues. Germline V gene lookup returns CDR1 MNHEY and CDR2 SVGEGT. The V end was cut by 0 bases, the J end by 5 bases, with 10 bases between.

This clonotype was observed a handful of times. The V call is TRBV5-4, the J call TRBJ2-7; D unresolved. CDR1 SGHNT and CDR2 YYREEE come from the germline V gene (reference sequence). CDR3 length: 13 residues. V lost 5 bases and J lost 4, with 13 bases in between. CDR3 nucleotides: TGTGCCAGCAGTCAACCGAACGGTTACGAGCAGTACTTC. Amino acid sequence: CASSQPNGYEQYF.

In this sample, this clonotype turned up many times. The chain combines TRBV25-1 with TRBJ1-2; D remains unclear. V lost 3 bases, J lost 7 bases, and 6 bases lay in between. Germline V lookup: CDR1 MGHDK, CDR2 SYGVNS. This CDR3 contains 11 residues. The CDR3 reads CASSEGGGYTF. CDR3 DNA: TGTGCCAGCAGTGAGGGCGGTGGCTACACCTTC.